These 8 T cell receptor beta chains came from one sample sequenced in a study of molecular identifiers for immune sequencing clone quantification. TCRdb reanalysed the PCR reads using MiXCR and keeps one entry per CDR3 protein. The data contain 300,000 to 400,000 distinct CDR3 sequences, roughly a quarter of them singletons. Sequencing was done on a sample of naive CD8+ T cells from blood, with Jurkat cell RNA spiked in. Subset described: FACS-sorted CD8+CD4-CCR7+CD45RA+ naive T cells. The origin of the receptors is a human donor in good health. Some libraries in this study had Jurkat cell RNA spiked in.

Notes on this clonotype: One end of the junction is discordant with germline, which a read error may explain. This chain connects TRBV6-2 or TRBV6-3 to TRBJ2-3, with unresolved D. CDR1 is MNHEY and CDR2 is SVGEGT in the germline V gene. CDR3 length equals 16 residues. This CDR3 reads CASSPFRSRVTATQYF. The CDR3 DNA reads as TGTGCCAGCAGCCCCTTCCGCTCCCGGGTCACAGCTACGCAGTATTTT.

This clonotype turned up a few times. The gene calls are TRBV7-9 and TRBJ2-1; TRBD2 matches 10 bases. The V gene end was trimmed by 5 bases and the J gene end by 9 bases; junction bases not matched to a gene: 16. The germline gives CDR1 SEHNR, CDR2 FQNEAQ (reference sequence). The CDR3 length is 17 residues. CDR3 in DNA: TGTGCCAGCAGCCCCAAACGAATAGCGGGAGGCGTACCTGAGCAGTTCTTC. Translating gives CASSPKRIAGGVPEQFF.

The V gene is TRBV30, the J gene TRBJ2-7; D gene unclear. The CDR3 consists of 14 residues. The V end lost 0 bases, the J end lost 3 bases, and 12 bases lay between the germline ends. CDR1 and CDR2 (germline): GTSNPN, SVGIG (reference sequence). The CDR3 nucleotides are TGTGCCTGGAGTGTAAACCCCCCAAGCTACGAGCAGTACTTC. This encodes CAWSVNPPSYEQYF.

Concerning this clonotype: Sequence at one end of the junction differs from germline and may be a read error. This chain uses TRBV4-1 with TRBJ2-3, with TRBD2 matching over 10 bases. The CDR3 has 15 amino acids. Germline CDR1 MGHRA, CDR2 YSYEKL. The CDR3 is CASRQPSGGTDTQYF. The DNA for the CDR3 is TGCGCCAGCCGCCAGCCTAGCGGGGGCACCGATACGCAGTATTTT.

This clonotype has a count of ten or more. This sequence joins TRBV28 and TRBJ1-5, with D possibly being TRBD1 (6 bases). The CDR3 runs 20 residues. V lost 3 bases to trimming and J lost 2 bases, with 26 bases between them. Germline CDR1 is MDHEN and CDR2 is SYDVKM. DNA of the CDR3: TGTGCCAGCAGTTTTTGGGTAGGACAGAGCCTAGGGATAGGCAATCAGCCCCAGCATTTT. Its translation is CASSFWVGQSLGIGNQPQHF.

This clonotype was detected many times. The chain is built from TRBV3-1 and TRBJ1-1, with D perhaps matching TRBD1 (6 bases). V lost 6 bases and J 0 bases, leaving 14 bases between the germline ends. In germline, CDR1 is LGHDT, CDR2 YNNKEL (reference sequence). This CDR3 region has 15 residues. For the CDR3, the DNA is TGTGCCAGCAGTTACCAAACAGGGCTGAACACTGAAGCTTTCTTT. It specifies CASSYQTGLNTEAFF.

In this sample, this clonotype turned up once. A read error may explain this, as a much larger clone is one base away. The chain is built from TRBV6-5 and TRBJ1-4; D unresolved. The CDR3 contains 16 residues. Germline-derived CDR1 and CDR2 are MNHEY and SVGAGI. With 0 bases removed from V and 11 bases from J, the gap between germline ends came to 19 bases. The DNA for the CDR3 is TGTGCCAGCAGTTACTCGAACCTCGAAGTTGGGGAGAAACTGTTTTTT. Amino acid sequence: CASSYSNLEVGEKLFF.

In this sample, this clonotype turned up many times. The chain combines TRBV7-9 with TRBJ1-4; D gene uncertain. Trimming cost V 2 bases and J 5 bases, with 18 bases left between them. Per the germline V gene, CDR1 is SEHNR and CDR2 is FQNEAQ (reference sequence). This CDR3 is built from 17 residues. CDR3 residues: CASSLPVVGSNNEKLFF. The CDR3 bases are TGTGCCAGCAGCTTACCGGTTGTTGGCAGCAACAATGAAAAACTGTTTTTT.